The T cell receptor (beta chain) described here comes from a study of blood T cell repertoires in COVID-19. About the study: COVID-19 samples collected from the United States, Italy and Spain covered acute and convalescent phases. Sources were T cells, B-cell-depleted T cells, or PBMCs; the material itself was cDNA or gDNA.

Original data processing: Amplification from reference gene primers served as the basis for estimated nucleated cell counts. TCRdb keeps only in-frame clones here, not all; method: immunoSEQ multiplex PCR. The V and J calls and clone size are taken from that table; D and trimming were inferred from the DNA. The table includes a few hundred thousand clones, 70% to 90% detected once. In germline, CDR1 is SNHLY, CDR2 FYNNEI. This CDR3 has 15 amino acids. V lost 4 bases, J lost 7 bases, and 10 bases stayed unmatched. The TCR sequence derives from a woman between 50 and 59 years old who had recovered from COVID-19. The sequenced sample consisted of peripheral blood. J is TRBJ1-5 and V is TRBV2; TRBD1 agrees at 7 bases. CDR3 DNA sequence: TGTGCCAGCAGTGGACGACAGGGCTTAGGACAGCCCCAGCATTTT. Translated: CASSGRQGLGQPQHF.